A single sample gave rise to the 24 T cell receptor beta chains below, sequenced in a study of identical twins. In TCRdb, the 5' RACE reads were re-called with MiXCR into one record per CDR3 protein. The data contain approximately 220,000 distinct CDR3 sequences, about 7.5% of them singletons. This same sample was also part of a study on yellow fever vaccine responses in identical twins.

Source material: memory (CD45RO+) T cells sorted from blood. The source of these receptors is a woman aged 18-30 years in good health.

This chain joins TRBV20-1 and TRBJ1-3; TRBD1 matches 8 bases. The CDR3 extends over 14 amino acids. Germline V gene data show CDR1 as DFQATT and CDR2 as SNEGSKA (reference sequence). V lost 2 bases and J lost 2; bases outside the gene matches: 2. CDR3 bases: TGCAGTGCTAGAACAGGGGGTGCTGGAAACACCATATATTTT. Its translation is CSARTGGAGNTIYF.

The chain joins TRBV24-1 to TRBJ2-5; 9 bases match TRBD2. Losses at the gene ends were 5 bases for V and 5 bases for J; bases not matched to a gene: 11. This CDR3 has 16 residues. Germline V gene data show CDR1 as KGHDR and CDR2 as SFDVKD. The CDR3 DNA reads as TGTGCCACCAGTGCGGGCGGGAGCGGGGGGTCGGAGACCCAGTACTTC. The encoded protein is CATSAGGSGGSETQYF.

This clonotype came up a few times. V and J are TRBV2 and TRBJ2-5; possibly TRBD2 for D (5 bases). Trimming shortened V by 2 bases and J by 11 bases, and 15 bases separated the two germline ends. CDR3 length: 13 amino acids. CDR1 is SNHLY and CDR2 is FYNNEI in the germline V gene. The CDR3 DNA is TGTGCCAGCAGTGAATGGGAGTTTCGGAATCAGTACTTC. Protein sequence: CASSEWEFRNQYF.

Many counts were recorded for this clonotype. The rearrangement links TRBV12-3 or TRBV12-4 to TRBJ2-5; tentative D call: TRBD2 (6 bases). This CDR3 contains 15 residues. Between the trimmed V and J ends, which lost 4 bases and 3 bases, there was a span of 15 bases. CDR3 region: CASSSGGRGEETQYF. The CDR3 DNA sequence: TGTGCCAGCAGTTCCGGGGGTCGGGGAGAAGAGACCCAGTACTTC.

This clonotype was seen at least ten times. This sequence joins TRBV7-8 and TRBJ2-2; 8 bases fit TRBD2. Germline V gene lookup returns CDR1 SGHVS and CDR2 FQNEAQ. Germline trimming cut 5 bases from V and 3 bases from J; bases unmatched to any gene: 8. The CDR3 is 16 residues long. The chain's CDR3 is CASSGRLATYTGELFF. The CDR3 region has the DNA TGTGCCAGCAGCGGAAGACTAGCGACTTACACCGGGGAGCTGTTTTTT.

The CDR3 bases are TGCAGCGTTGTGGGACAGGGGGCGCTTAATGAGCAGTTCTTC. This gives the protein CSVVGQGALNEQFF. The chain recombines TRBV29-1 with TRBJ2-1; 12 bases are a match to TRBD1. The CDR3 loop spans 14 amino acids. Trimming cost V 4 bases and J 7 bases; bases outside gene matches: 5. Germline CDR1 and CDR2: SQVTM and ANQGSEA.

Ten or more counts support this clonotype. The chain has TRBV29-1 and TRBJ2-1; D gene uncertain. Deletions cut 4 bases from V and 5 bases from J, with 6 bases between. This CDR3 has 11 amino acids. Germline V CDR1 and CDR2: SQVTM, ANQGSEA. The chain's CDR3 is CSVVGHNEQFF. CDR3 coding DNA: TGCAGCGTTGTCGGTCACAATGAGCAGTTCTTC.

The rearrangement joins TRBV29-1 to TRBJ1-4, with D possibly matching TRBD1 (6 bases). CDR3 length: 18 residues. The germline V and J ends were trimmed by 0 bases and 5 bases, with 22 bases remaining between them. Germline V gives CDR1 SQVTM, CDR2 ANQGSEA. Here the CDR3 DNA reads TGCAGCGTTGAAGATCAGTCGAGTACTGGGGGCCAAAATGAAAAACTGTTTTTT. It translates to CSVEDQSSTGGQNEKLFF.

This clonotype was found many times. The V gene is TRBV5-5, the J gene TRBJ2-7, with D perhaps TRBD1 (6 bases). The CDR3 covers 12 residues. V was clipped by 3 bases and J by 5 bases, with 9 bases between them. Per the germline V gene, CDR1 is SGHKS and CDR2 is YYEKEE (reference sequence). This CDR3 reads CASSSGTNEQYF. The CDR3 DNA reads as TGTGCCAGCAGCTCCGGGACAAACGAGCAGTACTTC.

This clonotype was seen more than once but under ten times. The CDR3: CASSRRVTGANVLTF. The CDR3 DNA sequence: TGTGCCAGCAGCCGCAGGGTAACTGGGGCCAACGTCCTGACTTTC. The chain uses TRBV28 and TRBJ2-6; TRBD1 might be the D (5 bases). CDR3 size: 15 residues. Germline CDR1 is MDHEN and CDR2 is SYDVKM. The V end was cut by 6 bases, the J end by 2 bases, with 11 bases between.

This clonotype was picked up a small number of times. This rearrangement joins TRBV7-6 to TRBJ2-2, with D possibly TRBD2 on 5 matching bases. Germline V gene sequence: CDR1 SGHVS, CDR2 FNYEAQ. The CDR3 has 15 amino acids. V was pared by 2 bases and J by 4 bases, with 11 bases between. CDR3 in DNA: TGTGCCAGCAGCTTATCTAGCATGGCCACCGGGGAGCTGTTTTTT. This gives the protein CASSLSSMATGELFF.

The chain recombines TRBV6-1 with TRBJ2-7, with 14 bases identical to TRBD2. The CDR3 is 16 amino acids. Germline V gene sequence: CDR1 MNHNS, CDR2 SASEGT. Germline trimming cut 4 bases from V and 3 bases from J; bases unmatched to any gene: 5. The CDR3 DNA sequence: TGTGCCAGCAGTGCCGGGACTAGCGGGGGATTCTACGAGCAGTACTTC. It specifies CASSAGTSGGFYEQYF.

The chain joins TRBV15 to TRBJ2-7, with 10 bases lining up with TRBD2. Germline V gives CDR1 LNHNV, CDR2 YYDKDF (reference sequence). CDR3 size: 16 residues. Losses at the gene ends were 4 bases for V and 6 bases for J; bases not matched to a gene: 12. The CDR3 protein is CATSNPLEREGSEQYF. CDR3 nucleotides: TGTGCCACCAGCAACCCCCTGGAGCGGGAGGGCTCCGAGCAGTACTTC.

The V call is TRBV6-5, the J call TRBJ1-2, with D hard to call. Germline V gives CDR1 MNHEY, CDR2 SVGAGI. The CDR3 consists of 9 residues. The V gene lost 10 bases and the J gene lost 11 bases, with 11 bases spanning the gap. CDR3 loop: CAILNRYTF. The DNA of the CDR3 is TGTGCCATCCTTAACCGATACACCTTC.

The chain joins TRBV12-3 or TRBV12-4 to TRBJ1-3; D is ambiguous. V was shortened by 5 bases and J by 4 bases, with 6 bases between the two germline ends. This CDR3 contains 12 residues. In DNA, the CDR3 is TGTGCCAGCAGTGACCTCGGAAACACCATATATTTT. Residues: CASSDLGNTIYF.

This chain joins TRBV28 and TRBJ2-5; 11 nucleotides align to TRBD1. The germline CDR1 and CDR2 sequences are MDHEN and SYDVKM. The CDR3 length is 15 residues. With V trimmed by 4 bases and J by 5 bases, 6 bases remained unmatched. The chain's CDR3 is CASSSPGQGVETQYF. The CDR3 region has the DNA TGTGCCAGCAGTTCGCCGGGACAGGGGGTCGAGACCCAGTACTTC.

The table lists this clonotype with many counts. The chain combines TRBV20-1 with TRBJ1-1; D gene ambiguous. Germline CDR1 is DFQATT and CDR2 is SNEGSKA (reference sequence). This CDR3 spans 14 amino acids. Between the trimmed V and J ends, which lost 3 bases and 2 bases, there was a span of 13 bases. CDR3 coding DNA: TGCAGTGCTAGGAGTTATCGGGGAAACACTGAAGCTTTCTTT. Translated, it gives CSARSYRGNTEAFF.

This clonotype showed up many times. The gene calls are TRBV5-1 and TRBJ2-7, with 8 bases that match TRBD1. V trimming: 4 bases; J trimming: 2 bases; junction bases outside the gene matches: 8. The CDR3 runs 15 residues. The germline V gene has CDR1 SGHRS and CDR2 YFSETQ. CDR3 region: CASSIGQGPTYEQYF. In DNA form, the CDR3 reads TGCGCCAGCAGCATCGGACAGGGCCCAACCTACGAGCAGTACTTC.

This clonotype occurred many times. The chain combines TRBV18 with TRBJ1-1; D remains unclear. Looked up from germline, CDR1 is KGHSH and CDR2 is LQKENI. The CDR3 runs 14 residues. V lost 2 bases, J lost 8 bases, and 15 bases lay in between. The CDR3 DNA reads TGTGCCAGCTCACCAGTTAGCGGGGTCGGAGAAGCTTTCTTT. Translated: CASSPVSGVGEAFF.

This clonotype was counted between two and nine times. The rearrangement links TRBV4-3 to TRBJ2-5; TRBD2 matches 9 bases. J gave up 5 bases and V 2 bases, and 12 bases lay outside the gene matches. From germline, CDR1 is LGHNA and CDR2 YSLEER. The CDR3 contains 17 residues. DNA of the CDR3: TGCGCCAGCAGCCAATCGGGTAGCGGGAGCGCCGGTGAGACCCAGTACTTC. It translates to CASSQSGSGSAGETQYF.

There are many counts of this clonotype. This rearrangement joins TRBV7-2 to TRBJ1-4; TRBD1 is a possible D gene (5 bases). Per the germline V gene, CDR1 is SGHTA and CDR2 is FQGNSA. This CDR3 is 15 amino acids long. V was cut by 1 base and J by 5 bases, with 11 bases left in between. CDR3 protein: CASSLVWTRNEKLFF. CDR3 in DNA: TGTGCCAGCAGCTTAGTTTGGACAAGGAATGAAAAACTGTTTTTT.

This clonotype was counted at least ten times. J is TRBJ2-7 and V is TRBV29-1, with TRBD2 matching 11 bases. The V and J ends lost 8 bases and 0 bases, in that order; junction bases with no gene match: 9. This CDR3 is built from 15 residues. The V gene's germline CDR1 is SQVTM and CDR2 ANQGSEA. DNA for the CDR3: TGCAGCTACTCCGGGACTAGCGGACTCTCCTACGAGCAGTACTTC. Protein product: CSYSGTSGLSYEQYF.

This clonotype has a count of ten or more. The chain couples TRBV12-3 or TRBV12-4 to TRBJ2-3; perhaps D is TRBD1 or TRBD2 (6 bases each). Trimming shortened V by 3 bases and J by 4 bases, and 14 bases separated the two germline ends. The CDR3 runs 15 residues. CDR3 DNA: TGTGCCAGCAGTTTCCCGGGGGCATTGTCAGATACGCAGTATTTT. Protein: CASSFPGALSDTQYF.

Many counts were recorded for this clonotype. This chain joins TRBV5-6 and TRBJ1-2, with D perhaps TRBD1 (6 bases). The V and J ends lost 2 bases and 6 bases respectively, with 20 bases between them. The CDR3 is 16 residues long. Germline V gene lookup returns CDR1 SGHDT and CDR2 YYEEEE. The CDR3 protein is CASSFPVVAPGDGYTF. DNA for the CDR3: TGTGCCAGCAGCTTTCCCGTCGTGGCGCCAGGGGATGGCTACACCTTC.